This TCR beta chain originates from a study of T cells in Graves' hyperthyroidism and ophthalmopathy. In the study overall: The authors collected peripheral blood at initial diagnosis, before any treatment.

This clonotype was seen many times. Germline values: CDR1 SGHTA, CDR2 FQGNSA. The V and J ends lost 5 bases and 5 bases respectively, with 18 bases between them. The CDR3 sequence is 15 residues long. RNA transcripts were the template for amplifying TCR beta CDR3 regions. First-round RT-PCR targeting the TCR CDR3 was performed with the HTBI primer set. TCRdb itself ran the multiplex PCR reads through MiXCR, one entry per CDR3 protein. Found here are approximately 530,000 distinct CDR3 sequences, 16% of them singletons; the top ten hold around a sixth. This chain joins TRBV7-2 and TRBJ2-5, with D possibly being TRBD2 (7 bases). The sample comprised blood. The TCR comes from a young woman with Graves' hyperthyroidism. CDR3 region: CASSRWWGGLETQYF. The CDR3 nucleotides are TGTGCCAGCAGCCGATGGTGGGGGGGCCTTGAGACCCAGTACTTC.